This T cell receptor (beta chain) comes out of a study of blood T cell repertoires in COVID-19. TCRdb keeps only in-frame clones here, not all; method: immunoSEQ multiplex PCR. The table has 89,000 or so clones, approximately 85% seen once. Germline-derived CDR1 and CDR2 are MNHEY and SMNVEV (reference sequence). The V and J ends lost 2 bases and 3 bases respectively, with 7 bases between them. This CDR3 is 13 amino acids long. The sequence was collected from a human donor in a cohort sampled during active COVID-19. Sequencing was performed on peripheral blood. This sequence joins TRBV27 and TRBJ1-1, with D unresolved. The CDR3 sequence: CASSLNSYTEAFF. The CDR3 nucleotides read TGTGCCAGCAGTTTAAACAGCTACACTGAAGCTTTCTTT.